Sequencing of this TCR beta chain was carried out in a study of blood T cell repertoires in COVID-19. Study-wide context: Acute and convalescent COVID-19 specimens originated in the United States, Italy and Spain.

Original handling: Estimates of nucleated cell counts were drawn from the amplification of reference gene primers. Sequencing used immunoSEQ multiplex PCR; TCRdb keeps in-frame clones, though not all of them. The V and J calls and clone size come from that table; D and trimming were worked out from the DNA. The sample yields fewer than 110,000 clones, roughly 83% seen once. V lost 1 base to trimming and J lost 8 bases; unmatched junction nucleotides: 3. From germline, CDR1 is SGHTA and CDR2 FQGNSA. CDR3 length equals 14 residues. The chain carries TRBV7-2 and TRBJ2-1; 9 positions match TRBD2. The sequenced sample was peripheral blood. This receptor was identified in a human donor in a cohort sampled during active COVID-19. DNA of the CDR3: TGTGCCAGCAGCTTAGGGCTAGCGGGGTATGAGCAGTTCTTC. Amino acid sequence: CASSLGLAGYEQFF.